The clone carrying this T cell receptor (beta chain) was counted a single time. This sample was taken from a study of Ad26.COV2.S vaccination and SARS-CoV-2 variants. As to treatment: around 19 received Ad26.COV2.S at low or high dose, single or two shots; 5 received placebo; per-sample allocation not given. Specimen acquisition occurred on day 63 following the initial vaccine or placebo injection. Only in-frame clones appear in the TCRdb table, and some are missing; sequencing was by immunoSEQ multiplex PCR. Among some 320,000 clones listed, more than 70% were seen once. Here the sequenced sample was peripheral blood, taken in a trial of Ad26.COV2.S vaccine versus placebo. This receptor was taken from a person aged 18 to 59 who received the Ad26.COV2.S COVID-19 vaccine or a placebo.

The CDR3 loop reads CASSCPNPSSSSNQPQHF. The CDR3 DNA reads TGTGCCAGCAGCTGCCCGAACCCCTCGTCTTCGAGCAATCAGCCCCAGCATTTT. V gene TRBV7-3 combines with J gene TRBJ1-5; D remains unclear. CDR3 size: 18 residues. Germline loops: CDR1 SGHTA, CDR2 FQGTGA. Trimming removed 4 bases at V and 1 base at J, with 20 bases between.